The clone carrying this TCR beta chain was seen a single time. The record originates from a study of T cell changes during pregnancy in multiple sclerosis. Trimming cost V 3 bases and J 3 bases, with 11 bases left between them. The CDR3 length is 14 residues. Per germline, CDR1 MGHRA and CDR2 YSYEKL. Assay: immunoSEQ multiplex PCR; the TCRdb copy retains only in-frame clones and omits some. Of under 25,000 clones listed, roughly 86% are singletons. The receptor comes from a female donor in good health, enrolled as a control in a pregnancy study. Here the sequenced sample was CD8+ T cells from peripheral blood mononuclear cells, taken in the first trimester of pregnancy. The rearrangement joins TRBV4-1 to TRBJ1-2, with D unclear. CDR3 sequence reads: CASSHVGGYYGYTF. DNA of the CDR3: TGCGCCAGCAGCCATGTCGGAGGGTACTATGGCTACACCTTC.